The sequence of this T cell receptor beta chain was determined in a study of T-cell reconstitution after alpha-beta-depleted transplantation in children. Germline loops: CDR1 MNHEY, CDR2 SVGAGI. The CDR3 spans 18 residues. Trimming at V came to 0 bases and at J to 0 bases, leaving 9 bases not matched to a gene. It was with unique molecular identifiers that the TCRbeta library was prepared. TCRdb redid the calling of the PCR reads with MiXCR, one entry per CDR3 protein. The profile shows a few hundred thousand distinct CDR3 sequences, around 13% of them singletons. This sequence joins TRBV6-5 and TRBJ1-2; TRBD1 aligns across 8 bases. This specimen consisted of PBMCs from the stem cell graft donor, obtained from the stem cell graft. This TCR came from a human donor who donated a stem cell graft to a child with combined immunodeficiency. The CDR3 spells CASSYSIGQGHTNYGYTF. The CDR3 bases are TGTGCCAGCAGTTACTCGATTGGACAGGGCCATACTAACTATGGCTACACCTTC.